This TCR beta chain came from a study of CD8 T cells in Susac syndrome. Trimming cost V 7 bases and J 4 bases, with 8 bases left between them. The CDR3 spans 11 residues. Germline V lookup: CDR1 MDHEN, CDR2 SYDVKM. Sequencing of TCR beta was carried out in blood CD8+ and CD4+ T cells. The study used treatment-naive patients who had stable or active relapsing-remitting disease as multiple sclerosis controls. A quantity of about 0.5 to 1 ug RNA underwent reverse transcription using random hexamers. An immunoSEQ multiplex PCR amplified TCR beta CDR3 over 54 Vbeta and 13 Jbeta. MiXCR, run by TCRdb on the immunoSEQ multiplex PCR reads, gives a single entry per CDR3 protein. Among approximately 70,000 distinct CDR3 sequences listed, 95% to 96% were seen once.

Sequenced: CD4+ T cells from PBMCs. This sequence was found in a human donor with multiple sclerosis. The rearrangement joins TRBV28 to TRBJ2-7; D is ambiguous. In DNA, the CDR3 is TGTGCCAGCACCGTAGGGTACGAGCAGTACTTC. Translation: CASTVGYEQYF.